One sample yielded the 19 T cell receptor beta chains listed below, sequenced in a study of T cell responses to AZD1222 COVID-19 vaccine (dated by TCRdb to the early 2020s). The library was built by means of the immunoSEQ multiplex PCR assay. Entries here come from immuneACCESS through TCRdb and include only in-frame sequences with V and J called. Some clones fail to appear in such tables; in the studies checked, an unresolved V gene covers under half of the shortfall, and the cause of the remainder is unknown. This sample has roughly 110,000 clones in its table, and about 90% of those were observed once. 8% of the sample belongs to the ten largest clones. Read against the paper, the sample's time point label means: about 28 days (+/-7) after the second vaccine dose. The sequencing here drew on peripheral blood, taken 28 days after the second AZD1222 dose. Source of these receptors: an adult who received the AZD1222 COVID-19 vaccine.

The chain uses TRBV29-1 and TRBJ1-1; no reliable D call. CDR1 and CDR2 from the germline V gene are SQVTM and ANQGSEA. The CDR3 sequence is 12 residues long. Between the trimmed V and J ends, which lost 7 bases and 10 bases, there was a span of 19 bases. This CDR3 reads CSAKDEGEGAFF. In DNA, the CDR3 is TGCAGCGCAAAGGACGAAGGAGAGGGAGCTTTCTTT.

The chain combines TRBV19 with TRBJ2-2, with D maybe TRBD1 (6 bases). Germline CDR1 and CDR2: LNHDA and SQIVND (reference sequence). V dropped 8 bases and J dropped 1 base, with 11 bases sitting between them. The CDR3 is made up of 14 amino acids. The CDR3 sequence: CASRSGVNTGELFF. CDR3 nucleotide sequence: TGTGCCAGTCGCTCAGGGGTGAACACCGGGGAGCTGTTTTTT.

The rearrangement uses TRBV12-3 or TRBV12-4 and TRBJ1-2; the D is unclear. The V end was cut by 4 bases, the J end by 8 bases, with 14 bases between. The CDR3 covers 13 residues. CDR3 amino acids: CASSWQAQEGYTF. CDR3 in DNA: TGTGCCAGCAGTTGGCAGGCCCAGGAGGGCTACACCTTC.

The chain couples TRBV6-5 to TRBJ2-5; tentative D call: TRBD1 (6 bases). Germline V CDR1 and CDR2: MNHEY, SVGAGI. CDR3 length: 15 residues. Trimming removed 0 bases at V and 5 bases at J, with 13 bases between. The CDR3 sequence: CASSYSIGQFETQYF. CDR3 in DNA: TGTGCCAGCAGTTACTCGATAGGACAGTTCGAGACCCAGTACTTC.

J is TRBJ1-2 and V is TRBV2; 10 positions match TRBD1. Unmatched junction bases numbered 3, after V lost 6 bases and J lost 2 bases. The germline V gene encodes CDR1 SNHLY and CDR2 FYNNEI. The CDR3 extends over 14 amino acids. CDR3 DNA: TGTGCCAGCAGACCGGGACAGGGGAACTATGGCTACACCTTC. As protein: CASRPGQGNYGYTF.

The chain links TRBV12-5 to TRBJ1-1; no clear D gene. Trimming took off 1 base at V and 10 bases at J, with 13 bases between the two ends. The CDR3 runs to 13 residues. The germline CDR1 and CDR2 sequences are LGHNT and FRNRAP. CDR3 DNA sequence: TGTGCTAGTGGTTTGGACGTGAGTCGCGGAGCTTTCTTT. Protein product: CASGLDVSRGAFF.

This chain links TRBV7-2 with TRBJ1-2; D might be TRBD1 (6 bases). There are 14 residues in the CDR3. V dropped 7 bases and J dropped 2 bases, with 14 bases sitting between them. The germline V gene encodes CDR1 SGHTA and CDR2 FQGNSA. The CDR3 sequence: CASTGEGGNYGYTF. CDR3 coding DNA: TGTGCCAGCACAGGGGAGGGGGGAAACTATGGCTACACCTTC.

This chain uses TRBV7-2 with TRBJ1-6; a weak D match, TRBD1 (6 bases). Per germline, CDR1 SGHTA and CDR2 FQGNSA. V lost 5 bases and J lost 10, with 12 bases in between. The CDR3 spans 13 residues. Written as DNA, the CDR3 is TGTGCCAGCAGCACGATGGACAGCTCACCCCTCCACTTT. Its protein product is CASSTMDSSPLHF.

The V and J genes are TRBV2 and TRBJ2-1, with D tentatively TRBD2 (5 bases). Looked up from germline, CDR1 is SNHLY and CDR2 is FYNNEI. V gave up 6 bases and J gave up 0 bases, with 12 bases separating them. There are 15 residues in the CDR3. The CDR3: CASRLGTSSYNEQFF. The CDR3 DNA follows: TGTGCCAGCAGGCTGGGAACTAGCTCCTACAATGAGCAGTTCTTC.

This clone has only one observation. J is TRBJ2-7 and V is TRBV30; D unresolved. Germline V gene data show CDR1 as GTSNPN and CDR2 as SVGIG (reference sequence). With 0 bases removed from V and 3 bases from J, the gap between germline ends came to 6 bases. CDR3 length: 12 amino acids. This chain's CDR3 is CAWSVTVYEQYF. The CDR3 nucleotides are TGTGCCTGGAGTGTTACAGTCTACGAGCAGTACTTC.

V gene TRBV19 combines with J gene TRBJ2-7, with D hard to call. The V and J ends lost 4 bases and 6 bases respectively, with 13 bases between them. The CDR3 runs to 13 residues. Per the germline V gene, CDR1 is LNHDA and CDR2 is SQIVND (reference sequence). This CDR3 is CASSTEWSVEQYF. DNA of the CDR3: TGTGCCAGTAGTACGGAATGGTCTGTCGAGCAGTACTTC.

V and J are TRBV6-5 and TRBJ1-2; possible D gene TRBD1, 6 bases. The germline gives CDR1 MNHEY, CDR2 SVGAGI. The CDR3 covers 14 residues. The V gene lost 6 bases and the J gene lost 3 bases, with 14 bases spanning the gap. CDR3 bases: TGTGCCAGCAGAAAAGGGGGGATCGACTATGGCTACACCTTC. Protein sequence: CASRKGGIDYGYTF.

DNA of the CDR3: TGTGCCAGCAGAGGGGGATCCTACGAGCAGTACTTC. Translating gives CASRGGSYEQYF. The chain uses TRBV6-6 and TRBJ2-7, with a possible D match to TRBD1 (6 bases). This CDR3 contains 12 residues. Trimming took off 6 bases at V and 1 base at J, with 7 bases between the two ends. Germline V gene sequence: CDR1 MNHNY, CDR2 SVGAGI (reference sequence).

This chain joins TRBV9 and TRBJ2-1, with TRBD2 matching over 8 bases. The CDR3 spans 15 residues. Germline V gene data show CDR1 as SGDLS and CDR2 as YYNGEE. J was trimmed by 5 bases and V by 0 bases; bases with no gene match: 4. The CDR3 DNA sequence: TGTGCCAGCAGCGTAGCGGTACTAGCGGACAATGAGCAGTTCTTC. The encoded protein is CASSVAVLADNEQFF.

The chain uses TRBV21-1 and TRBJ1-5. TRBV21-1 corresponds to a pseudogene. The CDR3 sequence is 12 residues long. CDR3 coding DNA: TGTGCCAGCAGCACGGTGGCGCAGCCCCAGCATTTT. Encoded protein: CASSTVAQPQHF.

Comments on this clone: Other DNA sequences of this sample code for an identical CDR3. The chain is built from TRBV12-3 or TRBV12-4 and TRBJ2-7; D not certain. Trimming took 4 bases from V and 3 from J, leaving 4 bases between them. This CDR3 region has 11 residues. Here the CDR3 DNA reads TGTGCCAGCAGTTCCAACTACGAGCAGTACTTC. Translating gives CASSSNYEQYF.

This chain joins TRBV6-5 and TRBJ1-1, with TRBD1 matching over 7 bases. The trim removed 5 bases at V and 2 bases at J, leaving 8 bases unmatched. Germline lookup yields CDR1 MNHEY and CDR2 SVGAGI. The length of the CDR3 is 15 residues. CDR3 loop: CASSRAGQANTEAFF. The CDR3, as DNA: TGTGCCAGCAGTCGCGCCGGACAGGCTAACACTGAAGCTTTCTTT.

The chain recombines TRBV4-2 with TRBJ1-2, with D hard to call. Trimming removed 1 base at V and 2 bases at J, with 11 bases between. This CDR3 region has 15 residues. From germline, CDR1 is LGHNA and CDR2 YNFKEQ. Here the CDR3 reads CASSQVVTENYGYTF. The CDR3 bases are TGTGCCAGCAGCCAAGTAGTAACAGAAAACTATGGCTACACCTTC.

The CDR3 bases are TGTGCCAAACCCCTGAACAGGGGGGGACAGCCCCAGCATTTT. It codes for CAKPLNRGGQPQHF. J is TRBJ1-5 and V is TRBV6-5; 8 nucleotides align to TRBD1. This CDR3 contains 14 residues. Germline V gene lookup returns CDR1 MNHEY and CDR2 SVGAGI. Losses at the gene ends were 10 bases for V and 7 bases for J; bases not matched to a gene: 12.